This is a list of T cell receptor beta chains from one sample in a study of blood T cell repertoires in COVID-19. Using immunoSEQ multiplex PCR, the repertoire was profiled, and TCRdb retains in-frame clones only, with some absent. Among 40,000 to 50,000 clones, roughly 86% were seen once, and the ten largest hold approximately 3.1%. The material sequenced was PBMCs or T cells enriched from blood (not recorded which). These receptors were obtained from a woman between 45 and 65 years old who had recovered from COVID-19. Each CDR3 is given with its conserved first and last residue. Each record gives: J gene, D gene, V gene, clone size, CDR3 DNA, CDR3 protein. The D gene is left open where the match is weak. Part of the rows lack a size; the others show once, few, many or a class for expanded clones.

J gene: TRBJ1-4; D gene: NA; V gene: TRBV18; clone size: NA; CDR3 DNA: TGTGCCAGCTCACCTACAAGAACAGGGACGGATGAAAAACTGTTTTTT; CDR3 protein: CASSPTRTGTDEKLFF
J gene: TRBJ1-5; D gene: NA; V gene: TRBV7-4; clone size: NA; CDR3 DNA: TGTGCCAGCAGCCCCAAGGAGGGCAATCAGCCCCAGCATTTT; CDR3 protein: CASSPKEGNQPQHF
J gene: TRBJ1-3; D gene: TRBD1; V gene: TRBV3-1/TRBV3-2; clone size: NA; CDR3 DNA: TGTGCCAGCAGCCTCAGGGGGGACACCATATATTTT; CDR3 protein: CASSLRGDTIYF
J gene: TRBJ2-7; D gene: TRBD2; V gene: TRBV20-1; clone size: NA; CDR3 DNA: TGCAGTGCTGGTGGACTAGGTTCCTACGAGCAGTACTTC; CDR3 protein: CSAGGLGSYEQYF
J gene: TRBJ2-7; D gene: NA; V gene: TRBV6-5; clone size: NA; CDR3 DNA: TGTGCCAGCAGGGCTCTAGGGAGCCTCTACGAGCAGTACTTC; CDR3 protein: CASRALGSLYEQYF
J gene: TRBJ2-3; D gene: TRBD1; V gene: TRBV19; clone size: NA; CDR3 DNA: TGTGCCAGTAGTGACCGGGACAGGGGCACAGATACGCAGTATTTT; CDR3 protein: CASSDRDRGTDTQYF
J gene: TRBJ1-2; D gene: TRBD1; V gene: TRBV27; clone size: NA; CDR3 DNA: TGTGCCAGCCGGCAGGGGGTTCTCCATTCAGGGGGCTACACCTTC; CDR3 protein: CASRQGVLHSGGYTF
J gene: TRBJ1-2; D gene: NA; V gene: TRBV4-3; clone size: once; CDR3 DNA: TGCGCCAGCAGCCAAGGAAACAGGGTCCGTGGCTACACCTTC; CDR3 protein: CASSQGNRVRGYTF
J gene: TRBJ1-4; D gene: NA; V gene: TRBV19; clone size: NA; CDR3 DNA: TGTGCCAGTAGTCAGCAGGGCAATGAAAAACTGTTTTTT; CDR3 protein: CASSQQGNEKLFF
J gene: TRBJ1-2; D gene: TRBD1; V gene: TRBV10-3; clone size: few; CDR3 DNA: TGTGCCATCGGGGAGGACAGGGCCCTTAGCTACACCTTC; CDR3 protein: CAIGEDRALSYTF
J gene: TRBJ2-7; D gene: NA; V gene: TRBV7-2; clone size: NA; CDR3 DNA: TGTGCCAGCAGCCAGGCGGGCGGAGACTACGAGCAGTACTTC; CDR3 protein: CASSQAGGDYEQYF
J gene: TRBJ2-7; D gene: TRBD2; V gene: TRBV19; clone size: NA; CDR3 DNA: TGTGCCAGTAGTATTACGGTGGCGGGGGTCCATTACGAGCAGTACTTC; CDR3 protein: CASSITVAGVHYEQYF
J gene: TRBJ2-2; D gene: TRBD1; V gene: TRBV27; clone size: NA; CDR3 DNA: TGTGCCAGCAGTCCTAGGGACAGGTACACCGGGGAGCTGTTTTTT; CDR3 protein: CASSPRDRYTGELFF
J gene: TRBJ2-2; D gene: NA; V gene: TRBV18; clone size: NA; CDR3 DNA: TGTGCCAGCTCACCAGACCCAGGGTTCGCCGGGGAGCTGTTTTTT; CDR3 protein: CASSPDPGFAGELFF
J gene: TRBJ2-7; D gene: NA; V gene: TRBV2; clone size: NA; CDR3 DNA: TGTGCCAGCAGTGATGGGGGCGAGTCGGATCCCTCTGGCGAGCAGTACTTC; CDR3 protein: CASSDGGESDPSGEQYF
J gene: TRBJ2-7; D gene: NA; V gene: TRBV6-2/TRBV6-3; clone size: NA; CDR3 DNA: TGTGCCAGCAGTTACCTCGGACAGCCCTACGAGCAGTACTTC; CDR3 protein: CASSYLGQPYEQYF
J gene: TRBJ2-1; D gene: TRBD2; V gene: TRBV5-1; clone size: NA; CDR3 DNA: TGCGCCAGCAGCTTCCGGACTAGCGGGCGGGGGGATGAGCAGTTCTTC; CDR3 protein: CASSFRTSGRGDEQFF
J gene: TRBJ1-5; D gene: TRBD1; V gene: TRBV18; clone size: NA; CDR3 DNA: TGTGCCAGCTCACGTGGGACAGGGGTGCGACAGCCCCAGCATTTT; CDR3 protein: CASSRGTGVRQPQHF
J gene: TRBJ2-2; D gene: NA; V gene: TRBV28; clone size: NA; CDR3 DNA: TGTGCCAGCGCCGGGGGAAACACCGGGGAGCTGTTTTTT; CDR3 protein: CASAGGNTGELFF
J gene: TRBJ2-7; D gene: TRBD1; V gene: TRBV19; clone size: NA; CDR3 DNA: TGTGCCAGTAGTCCGACAGGGACCCCCTACGAGCAGTACTTC; CDR3 protein: CASSPTGTPYEQYF
J gene: TRBJ2-4; D gene: NA; V gene: TRBV4-1; clone size: NA; CDR3 DNA: TGCGCCAGCAGCCAAGAGGCCGTCCGGGAACTAGCCAAAAACATTCAGTACTTC; CDR3 protein: CASSQEAVRELAKNIQYF
J gene: TRBJ1-1; D gene: TRBD1; V gene: TRBV7-9; clone size: NA; CDR3 DNA: TGTGCCAGCAGCGGTGGACAGGGAGGACCTGAAGCTTTCTTT; CDR3 protein: CASSGGQGGPEAFF
J gene: TRBJ1-4; D gene: TRBD1; V gene: TRBV28; clone size: NA; CDR3 DNA: TGTGCCAGCAGCCGCCTACAGGGGGCGGGTGAAAAACTGTTTTTT; CDR3 protein: CASSRLQGAGEKLFF
J gene: TRBJ1-5; D gene: TRBD1; V gene: TRBV28; clone size: NA; CDR3 DNA: TGTGCCAGCAGCCCTACCGGGACAGGGGCCTATCAGCCCCAGCATTTT; CDR3 protein: CASSPTGTGAYQPQHF
J gene: TRBJ2-5; D gene: NA; V gene: TRBV5-1; clone size: NA; CDR3 DNA: TGCGCCAGCAGCTTGGGTCAGGGTAAAGAGACCCAGTACTTC; CDR3 protein: CASSLGQGKETQYF
J gene: TRBJ1-5; D gene: NA; V gene: TRBV6-1; clone size: NA; CDR3 DNA: TGTGCCAGCAGTGATCGGGGTCCGAGCAATCAGCCCCAGCATTTT; CDR3 protein: CASSDRGPSNQPQHF
J gene: TRBJ2-1; D gene: NA; V gene: TRBV18; clone size: NA; CDR3 DNA: TGTGCCAGCTCACTACGCCAGGAGGCGTACAATGAGCAGTTCTTC; CDR3 protein: CASSLRQEAYNEQFF
J gene: TRBJ2-3; D gene: TRBD2; V gene: TRBV6-2/TRBV6-3; clone size: NA; CDR3 DNA: TGTGCCAGCAGTTCGCCCCGGACTAGCGGGAGTGCAGATACGCAGTATTTT; CDR3 protein: CASSSPRTSGSADTQYF
J gene: TRBJ2-7; D gene: NA; V gene: TRBV14; clone size: once; CDR3 DNA: TGTGCCAGCAGCCAAGAAGGGGGACGGCCCGTTTCCGAGCAGTACTTC; CDR3 protein: CASSQEGGRPVSEQYF
J gene: TRBJ1-3; D gene: NA; V gene: TRBV28; clone size: few; CDR3 DNA: TGTGCCAGCGTGCCTACGTCCTTCTCTGGAAACACCATATATTTT; CDR3 protein: CASVPTSFSGNTIYF
J gene: TRBJ2-3; D gene: NA; V gene: TRBV29-1; clone size: NA; CDR3 DNA: TGCAGCGCCGGAGGGCTAGTAACAGATACGCAGTATTTT; CDR3 protein: CSAGGLVTDTQYF
J gene: TRBJ1-4; D gene: TRBD1; V gene: TRBV6-5; clone size: NA; CDR3 DNA: TGTGCCAGCAGGGGGGACAGAGCAACTAATGAAAAACTGTTTTTT; CDR3 protein: CASRGDRATNEKLFF
J gene: TRBJ2-2; D gene: NA; V gene: TRBV9; clone size: NA; CDR3 DNA: TGTGCCAGCAGCATTCGACAGAGCCCGAACACCGGGGAGCTGTTTTTT; CDR3 protein: CASSIRQSPNTGELFF
J gene: TRBJ1-2; D gene: TRBD1; V gene: TRBV19; clone size: NA; CDR3 DNA: TGTGCCAGTAGAGACAGTTTTACAGGGGCCTATGGCTACACCTTC; CDR3 protein: CASRDSFTGAYGYTF
J gene: TRBJ1-2; D gene: NA; V gene: TRBV3-1/TRBV3-2; clone size: NA; CDR3 DNA: TGTGCCAGCAGCCAACTCCCACAGGGAGAGGGCTACACCTTC; CDR3 protein: CASSQLPQGEGYTF
J gene: TRBJ2-7; D gene: TRBD2; V gene: TRBV23-1; clone size: NA; CDR3 DNA: TGCGCCAGCAGTCAAAGGGGACTAGCGGGAGGGCCTGGAAACGAGCAGTACTTC; CDR3 protein: CASSQRGLAGGPGNEQYF
J gene: TRBJ2-7; D gene: NA; V gene: TRBV10-2; clone size: NA; CDR3 DNA: TGCGCCAGCAGTGTTGACAGAGCATCCTACGAGCAGTACTTC; CDR3 protein: CASSVDRASYEQYF
J gene: TRBJ2-1; D gene: TRBD2; V gene: TRBV5-5; clone size: NA; CDR3 DNA: TGTGCCAGCAGCCCCGGAGTAGCGGGACGCAATGAGCAGTTCTTC; CDR3 protein: CASSPGVAGRNEQFF